This TCR beta chain was sequenced during a study of T-cell memory formation after mild COVID-19. Germline CDR1 DFQATT, CDR2 SNEGSKA (reference sequence). V was clipped by 2 bases and J by 0 bases; unmatched bases: 4. There are 16 residues in the CDR3. TCRdb called the 5' RACE reads again in MiXCR, with one record for every CDR3 protein. The top ten clones hold 13% of a sample with approximately 350,000 distinct CDR3 sequences, around 28% of them seen once. The sample comprised PBMCs or a T cell subset sorted from them (not recorded which). The genes are TRBV20-1 and TRBJ1-6; TRBD1 aligns across 7 bases. The clonotype comes from an adult woman who had mild COVID-19 (a few samples of this study predate the infection). Cell type and time point are not known. The CDR3 DNA reads as TGCAGTGCTAGAAGCAGGGGGAGCTCCTATAATTCACCCCTCCACTTT. Protein: CSARSRGSSYNSPLHF.